Below, 11 T cell receptor beta chains from the same sample are listed, as sequenced in a study of T cell responses to AZD1222 COVID-19 vaccine. Clones were sequenced by immunoSEQ multiplex PCR, and TCRdb holds only the in-frame ones, with some missing. Of around 200,000 clones listed, approximately 91% are singletons. Material: peripheral blood, obtained on day 0 of AZD1222 vaccination. All receptors come from an adult in good health.

V usage is TRBV24-1 and J usage is TRBJ2-5; D perhaps matches TRBD1 (5 bases). Germline lookup yields CDR1 KGHDR and CDR2 SFDVKD. V was pared by 3 bases and J by 2 bases, with 9 bases between. The CDR3 covers 14 residues. The CDR3 protein is CATSDRRDQETQYF. CDR3 coding DNA: TGTGCCACCAGTGATCGCAGGGATCAAGAGACCCAGTACTTC.

The V gene is TRBV29-1, the J gene TRBJ1-1; the match to TRBD1 covers 7 bases. J was trimmed by 3 bases and V by 0 bases; bases with no gene match: 1. The CDR3 extends over 13 amino acids. Germline values: CDR1 SQVTM, CDR2 ANQGSEA. DNA of the CDR3: TGCAGCGTTGAAGAGGGACAGTACACTGAAGCTTTCTTT. It yields the protein CSVEEGQYTEAFF. Filled out from reference TRBV29-1 and TRBJ1-1, the complete variable domain reads SAVISQKPSRDICQRGTSLTIQCQVDSQVTMMFWYRQQPGQSLTLIATANQGSEATYESGFVIDKFPISRPNLTFSTLTVSNMSPEDSSIYLCSVEEGQYTEAFFGQGTRLTVV.

In its sample, this clone was seen a few times. The chain is built from TRBV3-1 (or the pseudogene TRBV3-2) and TRBJ1-5, with a tentative D call TRBD1 (5 bases). V lost 4 bases, J lost 2 bases, and 12 bases lay in between. Germline CDR1 LGHDT, CDR2 YNNKEL (reference sequence). The CDR3 covers 15 residues. The CDR3 DNA sequence: TGTGCCAGCAGCCGGGGCCAGGGCGGCAATCAGCCCCAGCATTTT. Its protein product is CASSRGQGGNQPQHF.

The chain combines TRBV4-1 with TRBJ1-1, with unresolved D. V was pared by 0 bases and J by 3 bases, with 11 bases between. Germline V gene lookup returns CDR1 MGHRA and CDR2 YSYEKL. CDR3 length: 15 residues. This CDR3 reads CASSQDVGRYTEAFF. The CDR3 DNA is TGCGCCAGCAGCCAAGATGTGGGCAGATACACTGAAGCTTTCTTT.

This clone has a single count. This chain links TRBV7-2 with TRBJ1-1; 12 bases fit TRBD1. The length of the CDR3 is 17 residues. With 3 bases clipped from V and 1 base from J, the junction kept 6 bases outside the gene matches. Germline values: CDR1 SGHTA, CDR2 FQGNSA. CDR3 sequence: CASSLGTGGSGNTEAFF. CDR3 DNA: TGTGCCAGCAGCTTGGGGACAGGGGGCTCGGGGAACACTGAAGCTTTCTTT.

The CDR3 nucleotides read TGCGCCAGCAGCCAAGATGGTGACGGGGACGGAAGCTCCTACGAGCAGTACTTC. Protein product: CASSQDGDGDGSSYEQYF. The chain has TRBV4-1 and TRBJ2-7; either TRBD1 or TRBD2 may fit D (5 bases each). Trimming took 0 bases from V and 0 from J, leaving 18 bases between them. The CDR3 has 18 residues. Germline CDR1 and CDR2: MGHRA and YSYEKL.

The rearrangement joins TRBV5-1 to TRBJ2-5; D is unresolved. This CDR3 has 10 amino acids. Germline V lookup: CDR1 SGHRS, CDR2 YFSETQ. Trimming took off 7 bases at V and 0 bases at J, with 1 base between the two ends. CDR3 region: CASDQETQYF. The CDR3 nucleotides read TGCGCCAGCGACCAAGAGACCCAGTACTTC.

The chain employs TRBV20-1 and TRBJ2-7; no clear D gene. Trimming removed 3 bases at V and 2 bases at J, with 14 bases between. This CDR3 has 14 residues. Germline CDR1 is DFQATT and CDR2 is SNEGSKA (reference sequence). CDR3 loop: CSASPSDTPYEQYF. DNA for the CDR3: TGCAGTGCTAGTCCATCAGACACCCCCTACGAGCAGTACTTC.

This clone has a single count. This CDR3 reads CASSVVGTSQETQYF. The CDR3, as DNA: TGTGCCAGCAGCGTAGTCGGGACTAGTCAAGAGACCCAGTACTTC. The V gene is TRBV9, the J gene TRBJ2-5, with 8 bases lining up with TRBD2. CDR3 length: 15 residues. J gave up 2 bases and V 0 bases, and 3 bases lay outside the gene matches. In germline, CDR1 is SGDLS, CDR2 YYNGEE.

The rearrangement uses TRBV27 and TRBJ2-1; TRBD2 matches at 7 bases. Germline V gives CDR1 MNHEY, CDR2 SMNVEV (reference sequence). This CDR3 region has 15 residues. V trimming: 4 bases; J trimming: 0 bases; junction bases outside the gene matches: 3. Here the CDR3 reads CASSSGGGSYNEQFF. In DNA form, the CDR3 reads TGTGCCAGCAGTTCGGGCGGGGGCTCCTACAATGAGCAGTTCTTC.

The chain uses TRBV28 and TRBJ2-1; TRBD2 matches at 8 bases. Germline-derived CDR1 and CDR2 are MDHEN and SYDVKM. V lost 6 bases, J lost 5 bases, and 15 bases stayed unmatched. The length of the CDR3 is 17 residues. The DNA for the CDR3 is TGTGCCAGCAGAGCACCCCGGGGGGGCCGAGATCACAATGAGCAGTTCTTC. Amino acid sequence: CASRAPRGGRDHNEQFF. The whole variable domain, remainder taken from reference TRBV28 and TRBJ2-1, is DVKVTQSSRYLVKRTGEKVFLECVQDMDHENMFWYRQDPGLGLRLIYFSYDVKMKEKGDIPEGYSVSREKKERFSLILESASTNQTSMYLCASRAPRGGRDHNEQFFGPGTRLTVL.